The present T cell receptor beta chain was sequenced within a study of a mutant IDH1 vaccine in newly diagnosed glioma. Study-wide context: Males made up 62.5% and females roughly 38% of treated patients, whose mean age was about 40 years. Held at week 35, visit V12 was the safety follow-up, and visit V13 followed at week 47.

Whole-study results and caveats: Among patients, about 94% showed immune responses induced by the vaccine.

Time point specified: week 35, safety follow-up. With topical imiquimod, each dose of the vaccine consisted of 300 ug of mutant IDH1 20-mer peptide. Patients carried new grade 3 or 4 IDH1-mutant astrocytomas lacking nuclear ATRX. Method: immunoSEQ multiplex PCR; TCRdb's copy keeps in-frame clones and lacks some. The sample holds 45,000 to 60,000 clones, 88% seen once. Comment on this clone: What it recognizes is unknown.

Source: PBMCs, taken from a glioma patient whose treatment included an IDH1 peptide vaccine. The sequence was obtained from a woman between 40 and 50 years old with glioma.

In nucleotides, the CDR3 is TGTGCCAGCAGCCGGGACAGGGGGACAGATACGCAGTATTTT. Translating it yields CASSRDRGTDTQYF. The genes are TRBV6-5 and TRBJ2-3; TRBD1 agrees at 11 bases. The CDR3 totals 14 residues. V dropped 6 bases and J dropped 3; count of bases not matched to a gene: 2. Germline V CDR1 and CDR2: MNHEY, SVGAGI.